A selection of T cell receptor beta chains follows, all from one sample in a study of cytomegalovirus exposure and HLA in healthy donors. Measured with immunoSEQ multiplex PCR; TCRdb has only the in-frame clones, and not every one. The repertoire holds around 140,000 clones, 60% to 80% seen once, with roughly 3.7% in the top ten. Sequenced material: PBMCs. The receptors come from a male donor in good health and CMV-seronegative. Each CDR3 is given with its conserved first and last residue. A D gene is named only where the DNA matches it firmly. A row's size may be missing; if present it is once, few, many or a size class.

clone_size cdr3_length d_call j_call v_call cdr3_nt cdr3_aa
. 16 TRBD2 TRBJ2-3 TRBV4-2 TGTGCCAGCAGTCGGACGACTAGCGGGGGTCTAGATACGCAGTATTTT CASSRTTSGGLDTQYF
. 15 TRBD2 TRBJ2-1 TRBV5-1 TGCGCCAGCAGCCCAGGGACTAGCGGGGGTAATGAGCAGTTCTTC CASSPGTSGGNEQFF
. 20 TRBD1 TRBJ1-5 TRBV7-8 TGTGCCAGCAGCTCTAACCCCGGGACAGGGATGACGTTAGGCAATCAGCCCCAGCATTTT CASSSNPGTGMTLGNQPQHF
. 15 . TRBJ1-5 TRBV10-3 TGTGCCATCAGTGAGGGCAGGAATAGCAATCAGCCCCAGCATTTT CAISEGRNSNQPQHF
. 12 . TRBJ1-3 TRBV6-1 TGTGCCAGCAGTATCCGGGGAAACACCATATATTTT CASSIRGNTIYF
. 15 TRBD1 TRBJ1-2 TRBV19 TGTGCCAGTAGTAACCCAACGGCAGGGGGCTATGGCTACACCTTC CASSNPTAGGYGYTF
. 14 . TRBJ1-5 TRBV27 TGTGCCAGCAGTTCCGCAGGGCTGGGTCAGCCCCAGCATTTT CASSSAGLGQPQHF
. 15 TRBD2 TRBJ2-5 TRBV7-3 TGTGCCAGCAGCCGTAGCGGGACGAACCAAGAGACCCAGTACTTC CASSRSGTNQETQYF
. 15 . TRBJ2-3 TRBV6-5 TGTGCCAGCAGTTACAAAGGAGTAAGCACAGATACGCAGTATTTT CASSYKGVSTDTQYF
. 16 TRBD2 TRBJ2-3 TRBV30 TGTGCCTGCGCTAGCGGGAGGACGAACCCCACAGATACGCAGTATTTT CACASGRTNPTDTQYF
. 16 . TRBJ2-1 TRBV7-9 TGTGCCAGCAGCTTGCCCCTCGACAGGCCCGGGAATGAGCAGTTCTTC CASSLPLDRPGNEQFF
few 18 TRBD2 TRBJ2-7 TRBV5-8 TGTGCCAGCAGCTTAGTCCTTCTCCGAGCGGGAGGTGCCTACGAGCAGTACTTC CASSLVLLRAGGAYEQYF
once 15 TRBD1 TRBJ2-7 TRBV19 TGTGCCAGTAGTATCCTAACAGGGGTTACCTACGAGCAGTACTTC CASSILTGVTYEQYF
. 15 TRBD2 TRBJ2-1 TRBV7-7 TGTGCTAGCAGCTTAGCGGGGAGTTCGAATAATGAGCAGTTCTTC CASSLAGSSNNEQFF
. 15 TRBD2 TRBJ2-3 TRBV30 TGTGCCTGGAGTGTTCTAGCGGGAGCCACAGATACGCAGTATTTT CAWSVLAGATDTQYF
. 15 . TRBJ2-5 TRBV4-2 TGTGCCAGCAGCCAAGTCGCTGGACAACAAGAGACCCAGTACTTC CASSQVAGQQETQYF
. 13 TRBD2 TRBJ2-5 TRBV19 TGTGCCAGTACTAGCGGGAGTGAGGAGACCCAGTACTTC CASTSGSEETQYF
. 15 . TRBJ1-4 TRBV6-5 TGTGCCAGCAGTCCCCGGGGGGACGGTAATGAAAAACTGTTTTTT CASSPRGDGNEKLFF
. 13 . TRBJ2-1 TRBV19 TGTGCCAGTAGTATAGCCCACTACCGTGAGCAGTTCTTC CASSIAHYREQFF
. 18 . TRBJ2-1 TRBV1 TGCACCAGCAGCCAAGGGCTAGCGGGAGGAGACTCCTACAATGAGCAGTTCTTC CTSSQGLAGGDSYNEQFF
. 13 . TRBJ2-7 TRBV12-5 TGTGCTAGTGGTTTGCGCAGGGCGCACGAGCAGTACTTC CASGLRRAHEQYF
. 17 TRBD2 TRBJ2-7 TRBV28 TGTGCCAGCAGTTTTGGTAGGATCGAGCGGGAGGGGGACGAGCAGTACTTC CASSFGRIEREGDEQYF
few 20 TRBD2 TRBJ2-1 TRBV10-2 TGCGCCAGCAGTGAGCCCTCGGGACTAGCGGTGGGAAGCTCCTACAATGAGCAGTTCTTC CASSEPSGLAVGSSYNEQFF
. 18 . TRBJ2-3 TRBV19 TGTGCCACCTCACGACAGGGGGCGAAGCGGGAGGTGACAGATACGCAGTATTTT CATSRQGAKREVTDTQYF
. 16 . TRBJ2-7 TRBV9 TGTGCCAGCAGCGTCGCAGGGAATGTAGGGCTCTACGAGCAGTACTTC CASSVAGNVGLYEQYF
. 14 TRBD1 TRBJ1-5 TRBV29-1 TGCAGCGTCCGACAGGGTGGGAGCAATCAGCCCCAGCATTTT CSVRQGGSNQPQHF
. 15 TRBD1 TRBJ2-7 TRBV5-4 TGTGCCAGCAGCCCCCAGGACAGGGCGTCCTACGAGCAGTACTTC CASSPQDRASYEQYF
. 14 TRBD1 TRBJ1-4 TRBV2 TGTGCCAGCAGGACGACCCCCGGCAGGGGGGAACTGTTTTTT CASRTTPGRGELFF
. 14 TRBD1 TRBJ2-5 TRBV27 TGTGCCAGCACCACAACAGGGGGCAAAGAGACCCAGTACTTC CASTTTGGKETQYF
. 14 . TRBJ1-1 TRBV6-5 TGTGCCAGCAGTTCGGTTGGAGAAAACACTGAAGCTTTCTTT CASSSVGENTEAFF
. 20 TRBD1 TRBJ2-2 TRBV4-3 TGCGCCAGCAGCCAAAATTCCCCTGTGAGGACAGGGGTTAACACCGGGGAGCTGTTTTTT CASSQNSPVRTGVNTGELFF
. 15 . TRBJ2-1 TRBV7-3 TGTGCCAGCAGCTTATCCCCCGCTAGCAGCAATGAGCAGTTCTTC CASSLSPASSNEQFF
few 15 . TRBJ2-3 TRBV10-1 TGCGCCAGCAGTGAGTGGGAGCTACCCACAGATACGCAGTATTTT CASSEWELPTDTQYF
. 17 TRBD1 TRBJ2-5 TRBV5-1 TGCGCCAGCAGCTTGGGCCCCGGGACAGGGAGGCAAGAGACCCAGTACTTC CASSLGPGTGRQETQYF
. 13 . TRBJ2-1 TRBV6-5 TGTGCCAGCAGTTACTCCGGTTACAATGAGCAGTTCTTC CASSYSGYNEQFF
. 14 . TRBJ2-7 TRBV7-7 TGTGCTAGCAGCTCCGGGACTGGCTCCTACGAGCAGTACTTC CASSSGTGSYEQYF
. 15 . TRBJ2-7 TRBV11-2 TGTGCCAGCAGCCCCCAGGGGTGGGGAGGGAACGAGCAGTACTTC CASSPQGWGGNEQYF
. 12 . TRBJ1-2 TRBV15 TGTGCCACCAGCAGCGTGGGGGCTCGCTACACCTTC CATSSVGARYTF
. 16 TRBD1 TRBJ1-5 TRBV19 TGTGCCAGTAGTACCCGGACAGGGGATAGCAATCAGCCCCAGCATTTT CASSTRTGDSNQPQHF
. 14 TRBD1 TRBJ2-4 TRBV7-2 TGTGCCAGCAGCTTGGGACAGACCAAAAACATTCAGTACTTC CASSLGQTKNIQYF
. 12 . TRBJ2-7 TRBV6-6 TGTGCCAGCAGCCCGGGGAGCTACGAGCAGTACTTC CASSPGSYEQYF
. 16 . TRBJ1-1 TRBV5-4 TGTGCCAGCAGCAGGGTTATCAGAGGGCGGGGTACTGAAGCTTTCTTT CASSRVIRGRGTEAFF
. 16 . TRBJ2-1 TRBV4-1 TGCGCCAGCAGCCAAGATGGGGGCGGATCGTACAATGAGCAGTTCTTC CASSQDGGGSYNEQFF
. 14 . TRBJ2-3 TRBV15 TGTGCCACCAGCAGAGCCCGGGGAGAGGATACGCAGTATTTT CATSRARGEDTQYF
few 20 TRBD1 TRBJ1-5 TRBV28 TGTGCCAGCAGTTTAAGAAGGGGGACAGGGGGATCATATAGCAATCAGCCCCAGCATTTT CASSLRRGTGGSYSNQPQHF
. 14 . TRBJ1-2 TRBV11-2 TGTGCCAGCAGCTTAGAGGGCCAGTCCTATGGCTACACCTTC CASSLEGQSYGYTF
few 14 . TRBJ2-7 TRBV14 TGTGCCAGCAGCCGAGGCCCCGGACAGTACGAGCAGTACTTC CASSRGPGQYEQYF
. 14 TRBD1 TRBJ1-1 TRBV29-1 TGCAGCGTTGGGGCAGGGGGGCTGAGCACTGAAGCTTTCTTT CSVGAGGLSTEAFF
. 14 . TRBJ1-2 TRBV15 TGTGCCACCAGCCTAGAGACAGGAAACTATGGCTACACCTTC CATSLETGNYGYTF
. 16 . TRBJ1-3 TRBV4-2 TGTGCCAGCAGCCAAGATGCGCAGGGCTCTGGAAACACCATATATTTT CASSQDAQGSGNTIYF
. 15 TRBD1 TRBJ2-7 TRBV11-2 TGTGCCAGCAGCAGAGGGGGCGGCGGCTCCTACGAGCAGTACTTC CASSRGGGGSYEQYF
. 15 TRBD1 TRBJ1-3 TRBV5-5 TGTGCCAGCAGCCTGGGACAGACTCATGGAAACACCATATATTTT CASSLGQTHGNTIYF
. 14 TRBD1 TRBJ2-5 TRBV18 TGTGCCAGCTCACCACCGGTGGACAGGAAGACCCAGTACTTC CASSPPVDRKTQYF
. 15 TRBD2 TRBJ2-1 TRBV9 TGTGCCAGCAGCGTAGGAAGCGGGGGTTACAATGAGCAGTTCTTC CASSVGSGGYNEQFF
once 15 . TRBJ2-7 TRBV7-7 TGTGCTAGCAGCCCACTCCAAGCCCTCTCCTACGAGCAGTACTTC CASSPLQALSYEQYF
. 16 TRBD1 TRBJ2-5 TRBV5-1 TGCGCCAGCAGCCCCGAGGGGGACAGGGGTGGGGAGACCCAGTACTTC CASSPEGDRGGETQYF
. 13 . TRBJ1-2 TRBV10-3 TGTGCCATCAGTGGAGGACTTAACTATGGCTACACCTTC CAISGGLNYGYTF
. 15 . TRBJ1-2 TRBV19 TGTGCCAGTAGTATATTACCGCGAAAGTCCTATGGCTACACCTTC CASSILPRKSYGYTF
. 15 . TRBJ1-2 TRBV6-1 TGTGCCAGCAGTGAATATTGGTACAACCCCTATGGCTACACCTTC CASSEYWYNPYGYTF
. 15 TRBD1 TRBJ1-2 TRBV27 TGTGCCAGCAGGCAACAGGGGTCGAATGACTATGGCTACACCTTC CASRQQGSNDYGYTF